The 4 T cell receptor beta chains reported below all come from one sample, sequenced in a study of metastatic and nonmetastatic thyroid tumors (dated by TCRdb to the early 2020s). No patient had received any treatment before thyroid surgery. Library preparation used PCR. The instrument was an Illumina HiSeq 4000. TCRdb applied fastp at Q25 and MiXCR to the public reads, then kept only in-frame beta chains. For this sample there are around 19,000 clones; approximately 22% appear just once. Of the sample, about 5.8% is held by the ten largest clones. The sequenced material came from tumor tissue. The receptors shown here come from a female donor with papillary thyroid cancer or a benign thyroid nodule (not recorded which). Some clones in this sample may be carry-over from other donors' samples.

Details on this clone: The junction departs from germline at one end; a sequencing error may be responsible. The rearrangement uses TRBV28 and TRBJ2-7, with 10 bases matching TRBD2. CDR1 MDHEN and CDR2 SYDVKM come from the germline V gene. The CDR3 runs to 13 residues. The CDR3 DNA follows: TGTGCCAGCACCCTGCTAGCGGGAGTCGAGCATTACTTC. It codes for CASTLLAGVEHYF. The entire variable domain, with the rest obtained from reference TRBV28 and TRBJ2-7, is as follows: DVKVTQSSRYLVKRTGEKVFLECVQDMDHENMFWYRQDPGLGLRLIYFSYDVKMKEKGDIPEGYSVSREKKERFSLILESASTNQTSMYLCASTLLAGVEHYFGPGTRLTVT.

This clone was seen many times. The J gene is TRBJ2-1, the V gene TRBV29-1, with 13 bases aligning to TRBD2. Trimming at V came to 3 bases and at J to 8 bases, leaving 1 base not matched to a gene. The CDR3 runs 13 residues. CDR1 and CDR2 (germline): SQVTM, ANQGSEA. For the CDR3, the DNA is TGCAGCGTTGACGGACTAGCGGGGGATGAGCAGTTCTTC. This gives the protein CSVDGLAGDEQFF.

This clone was recorded a few times. The chain recombines TRBV6-2 or TRBV6-3 with TRBJ1-2; the D gene is possibly TRBD1 (5 bases). CDR1 and CDR2 from the germline V gene are MNHEY and SVGEGT. V gave up 4 bases and J gave up 2 bases, with 11 bases separating them. The CDR3 has 14 amino acids. This CDR3 reads CASSLHGANYGYTF. CDR3 bases: TGTGCCAGCAGTTTGCACGGGGCGAACTATGGCTACACCTTC.

This clone has at least ten counts. The chain couples TRBV24-1 to TRBJ2-2, with TRBD2 identical over 9 bases. With 6 bases clipped from V and 8 bases from J, the junction kept 12 bases outside the gene matches. The CDR3 spans 16 residues. CDR1 and CDR2 from the germline V gene are KGHDR and SFDVKD. CDR3 sequence reads: CATSFGLAISTGELFF. The CDR3 DNA is TGTGCCACCAGTTTTGGACTAGCGATATCCACGGGGGAGCTGTTTTTT.